Below are 14 T cell receptor beta chains sequenced from a single sample in a study of control samples from healthy donors and cancer patients. Sequencing used immunoSEQ multiplex PCR; TCRdb keeps in-frame clones, though not all of them. The sample contains 65,000 to 75,000 clones, 87% of which appear only once. The sample taken for sequencing was blood. The receptors shown here come from a woman between 50 and 59 years old in good health.

The rearrangement uses TRBV6-1 and TRBJ1-6, with D possibly being TRBD1 (6 bases). The length of the CDR3 is 15 residues. CDR1 is MNHNS and CDR2 is SASEGT in the germline V gene. V was shortened by 2 bases and J by 8 bases, with 13 bases between the two germline ends. The DNA for the CDR3 is TGTGCCAGCAGTGAAATTCAGGGGTTGTATTCACCCCTCCACTTT. Translation: CASSEIQGLYSPLHF.

The sample holds one count of this clone. Here the CDR3 reads CASSMGQGGNTGELFF. For the CDR3, the DNA is TGTGCCAGCAGCATGGGACAGGGGGGGAACACCGGGGAGCTGTTTTTT. The gene calls are TRBV5-4 and TRBJ2-2, with TRBD1 matching 11 bases. Germline V gene sequence: CDR1 SGHNT, CDR2 YYREEE (reference sequence). J gave up 1 base and V 4 bases, and 3 bases lay outside the gene matches. The CDR3 totals 16 residues.

The chain couples TRBV5-6 to TRBJ1-1, with D maybe TRBD1 (5 bases). Per germline, CDR1 SGHDT and CDR2 YYEEEE. V lost 3 bases to trimming and J lost 1 base, with 10 bases between them. This CDR3 spans 14 amino acids. The CDR3 sequence: CASSSRVANTEAFF. CDR3 DNA: TGTGCCAGCAGCTCCAGGGTTGCGAACACTGAAGCTTTCTTT.

This clone showed up just a few times. The chain links TRBV6-5 to TRBJ1-2, with TRBD1 identical over 9 bases. With 5 bases clipped from V and 8 bases from J, the junction kept 9 bases outside the gene matches. The CDR3 is 14 amino acids. Germline lookup yields CDR1 MNHEY and CDR2 SVGAGI. CDR3 coding DNA: TGTGCCAGCAGTCAAACGGGACAGGGAAGCGGCTACACCTTC. Translated, it gives CASSQTGQGSGYTF.

The chain links TRBV4-1 to TRBJ2-2; D unresolved. Per germline, CDR1 MGHRA and CDR2 YSYEKL. This CDR3 comprises 14 residues. V was pared by 1 base and J by 2 bases, with 5 bases between. The CDR3 DNA is TGCGCCAGCAGCCAAGTCCTCAACACCGGGGAGCTGTTTTTT. Amino acids: CASSQVLNTGELFF.

In its sample, this clone was seen a few times. This chain uses TRBV3-1 (or the pseudogene TRBV3-2) with TRBJ1-1, with D perhaps TRBD1 (6 bases). V was pared by 7 bases and J by 4 bases, with 22 bases between. This CDR3 region has 16 residues. From germline, CDR1 is LGHDT and CDR2 YNNKEL (reference sequence). The CDR3 reads CASKFTGLEQSTEAFF. In DNA, the CDR3 is TGTGCCAGCAAATTCACAGGGCTAGAACAGAGCACTGAAGCTTTCTTT.

The rearrangement links TRBV18 to TRBJ2-7; TRBD2 agrees at 8 bases. CDR1 is KGHSH and CDR2 is LQKENI in the germline V gene. The CDR3 sequence is 16 residues long. Losses at the gene ends were 5 bases for V and 0 bases for J; bases not matched to a gene: 9. The CDR3 is CASSSPGGTYSYEQYF. The CDR3 DNA reads TGTGCCAGCTCATCGCCGGGGGGGACCTACTCCTACGAGCAGTACTTC.

V and J are TRBV18 and TRBJ2-5; D unclear. This CDR3 comprises 11 residues. V was clipped by 6 bases and J by 2 bases, with 4 bases between them. Germline lookup yields CDR1 KGHSH and CDR2 LQKENI. CDR3 nucleotide sequence: TGTGCCAGCTCTCGACAAGAGACCCAGTACTTC. It specifies CASSRQETQYF.

The chain has TRBV5-1 and TRBJ1-1, with TRBD1 identical over 8 bases. The ends lost 3 bases at V and 7 bases at J; junction bases unmatched: 11. Germline V gene data show CDR1 as SGHRS and CDR2 as YFSETQ. The length of the CDR3 is 15 residues. The CDR3 DNA is TGCGCCAGCAGCTCCTACAGGGGGATCGGTGGTGAAGCTTTCTTT. It yields the protein CASSSYRGIGGEAFF.

This chain links TRBV7-8 with TRBJ1-4, with 8 bases identical to TRBD1. The trim removed 1 base at V and 7 bases at J, leaving 2 bases unmatched. The CDR3 length is 14 residues. Germline-derived CDR1 and CDR2 are SGHVS and FQNEAQ. DNA for the CDR3: TGTGCCAGCAGCTTAGGGGACAGGAGTGAAAAACTGTTTTTT. This encodes CASSLGDRSEKLFF.

This clone was recorded a few times. This chain joins TRBV28 and TRBJ2-7, with D maybe TRBD1 (6 bases). The V end lost 4 bases, the J end lost 3 bases, and 13 bases lay between the germline ends. The CDR3 extends over 14 amino acids. The germline gives CDR1 MDHEN, CDR2 SYDVKM. In DNA, the CDR3 is TGTGCCAGCAGTTCTGGGGACACGTTCTACGAGCAGTACTTC. Translating gives CASSSGDTFYEQYF. The whole variable domain, remainder taken from reference TRBV28 and TRBJ2-7, is DVKVTQSSRYLVKRTGEKVFLECVQDMDHENMFWYRQDPGLGLRLIYFSYDVKMKEKGDIPEGYSVSREKKERFSLILESASTNQTSMYLCASSSGDTFYEQYFGPGTRLTVT.

The chain recombines TRBV15 with TRBJ2-3; D perhaps matches TRBD1 (6 bases). This CDR3 comprises 15 residues. V was trimmed by 5 bases and J by 0 bases, leaving 12 bases between them. In germline, CDR1 is LNHNV, CDR2 YYDKDF (reference sequence). The CDR3 DNA reads TGTGCCACCAGCCCCCGACAGGCCAGCACAGATACGCAGTATTTT. Translating it yields CATSPRQASTDTQYF. Full variable domain (rest looked up from reference TRBV15 and TRBJ2-3): DAMVIQNPRYQVTQFGKPVTLSCSQTLNHNVMYWYQQKSSQAPKLLFHYYDKDFNNEADTPDNFQSRRPNTSFCFLDIRSPGLGDTAMYLCATSPRQASTDTQYFGPGTRLTVL.

This chain links TRBV25-1 with TRBJ1-1; TRBD1 might be the D (6 bases). Germline V lookup: CDR1 MGHDK, CDR2 SYGVNS. This CDR3 spans 15 amino acids. The V and J ends lost 3 bases and 2 bases respectively, with 13 bases between them. The chain's CDR3 is CASSEVGGRNTEAFF. CDR3 nucleotides: TGTGCCAGCAGTGAGGTTGGGGGGCGAAACACTGAAGCTTTCTTT. The full variable domain, rest sourced from reference TRBV25-1 and TRBJ1-1, is EADIYQTPRYLVIGTGKKITLECSQTMGHDKMYWYQQDPGMELHLIHYSYGVNSTEKGDLSSESTVSRIRTEHFPLTLESARPSHTSQYLCASSEVGGRNTEAFFGQGTRLTVV.

The rearrangement links TRBV28 to TRBJ2-6, with 7 positions matching TRBD1. V trimming: 2 bases; J trimming: 4 bases; junction bases outside the gene matches: 5. CDR1 and CDR2 (germline): MDHEN, SYDVKM. This CDR3 is 16 amino acids long. CDR3 sequence: CASSLPTGTGANVLTF. The CDR3, as DNA: TGTGCCAGCAGTTTACCGACAGGGACCGGGGCCAACGTCCTGACTTTC.